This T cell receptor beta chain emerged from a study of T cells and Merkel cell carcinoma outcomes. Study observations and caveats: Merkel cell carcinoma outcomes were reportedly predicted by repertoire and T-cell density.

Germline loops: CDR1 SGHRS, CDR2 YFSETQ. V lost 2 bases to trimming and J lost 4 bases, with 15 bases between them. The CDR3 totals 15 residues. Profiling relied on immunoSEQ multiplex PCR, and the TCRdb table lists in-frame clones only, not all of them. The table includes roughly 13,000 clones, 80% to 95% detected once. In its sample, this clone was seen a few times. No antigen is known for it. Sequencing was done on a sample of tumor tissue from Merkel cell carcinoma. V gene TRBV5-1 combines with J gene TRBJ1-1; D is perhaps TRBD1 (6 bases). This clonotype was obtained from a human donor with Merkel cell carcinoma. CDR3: CASSLVTAGVTEAFF. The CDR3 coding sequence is TGCGCCAGCAGCTTAGTGACGGCAGGGGTCACTGAAGCTTTCTTT.